These 15 T cell receptor beta chains came from one sample sequenced in a study of blood T cells in healthy people across ages. The second PCR ran roughly 7 to 12 cycles with a sample-barcoded 5' primer and J-beta primers. Via MiXCR, TCRdb re-called the 5' RACE reads, giving one row per CDR3 protein. The data hold 550,000 to 800,000 distinct CDR3 sequences, with 21% observed a single time. The source material was blood. Receptors originate from a man in his 70s in good health.

This clonotype has more than one count but fewer than ten. The junction shows a germline mismatch at one end, possibly a read error. The V gene is TRBV4-1, the J gene TRBJ2-5; tentatively, D is TRBD1 (6 bases). Germline values: CDR1 MGHRA, CDR2 YSYEKL. The length of the CDR3 is 14 residues. The CDR3 here is CSSSRDTRKETQYF. The CDR3 DNA follows: TGCTCCAGCAGCCGGGACACCCGAAAAGAGACCCAGTACTTC.

This rearrangement joins TRBV7-2 to TRBJ2-7; possible D gene TRBD2, 5 bases. The V gene's germline CDR1 is SGHTA and CDR2 FQGNSA. This CDR3 region has 12 residues. Between the trimmed V and J ends, which lost 5 bases and 7 bases, there was a span of 12 bases. CDR3: CASSAGVSEQYF. CDR3 coding DNA: TGTGCCAGCAGCGCCGGGGTATCTGAGCAGTACTTC.

This rearrangement joins TRBV9 to TRBJ1-4; a weak D match, TRBD1 (5 bases). Germline V CDR1 and CDR2: SGDLS, YYNGEE. This CDR3 region has 14 residues. Trimming stripped 7 bases from V and 0 bases from J, with 10 bases between. The CDR3 region has the DNA TGTGCCAGCGGCGACAGTGCAACTAATGAAAAACTGTTTTTT. Encoded protein: CASGDSATNEKLFF.

This chain uses TRBV12-3 or TRBV12-4 with TRBJ2-3, with 12 nucleotides matching TRBD2. After removal of 3 bases from V and 6 bases from J, the junction contained 7 bases not matched to a gene. The CDR3 consists of 16 residues. This CDR3 reads CASSFSLAGGADTQYF. Here the CDR3 DNA reads TGTGCCAGCAGTTTCAGTCTAGCGGGAGGGGCCGATACGCAGTATTTT.

J is TRBJ2-5 and V is TRBV28; 12 bases line up with TRBD1. V lost 3 bases and J lost 6; bases outside the gene matches: 8. The CDR3 consists of 16 residues. CDR1 is MDHEN and CDR2 is SYDVKM in the germline V gene. This chain's CDR3 is CASSLVGTGGAKTQYF. CDR3 bases: TGTGCCAGCAGTTTGGTCGGGACAGGGGGCGCAAAGACCCAGTACTTC.

The chain combines TRBV20-1 with TRBJ2-7; TRBD2 matches 7 bases. CDR3 size: 15 residues. CDR1 and CDR2 from the germline V gene are DFQATT and SNEGSKA (reference sequence). V shed 1 base and J 0 bases; nucleotides not matched to a gene: 6. The CDR3 sequence is CSARVPSGNSYEQYF. CDR3 nucleotides: TGCAGTGCTAGAGTACCCAGCGGGAACTCCTACGAGCAGTACTTC.

This sequence joins TRBV30 and TRBJ2-4; TRBD2 matches at 10 bases. V lost 1 base, J lost 8 bases, and 8 bases stayed unmatched. The CDR3 contains 15 residues. The germline gives CDR1 GTSNPN, CDR2 SVGIG (reference sequence). CDR3 residues: CAWSGTSGKGYIQYF. The CDR3 bases are TGTGCCTGGAGTGGTACTAGCGGGAAGGGGTACATTCAGTACTTC.

This clonotype was counted only a few times. As DNA, the CDR3 is TGTGCCAGCAGCCCCGTTGGGGGGGGGAAAAACTACGAGCAGTACTTC. Translated: CASSPVGGGKNYEQYF. V is TRBV7-8 and J is TRBJ2-7, with 7 bases identical to TRBD2. Germline CDR1 reads SGHVS; CDR2 reads FQNEAQ. This CDR3 is 16 amino acids long. J lost 3 bases, V lost 5 bases, and 13 bases had no gene match.

This clonotype has just a few counts. The V call is TRBV5-5, the J call TRBJ2-5; D remains ambiguous. V lost 4 bases and J lost 2, with 18 bases in between. From germline, CDR1 is SGHKS and CDR2 YYEKEE (reference sequence). This CDR3 contains 16 residues. Here the CDR3 DNA reads TGTGCCAGCAGCCTCCCCGGGCTGGGTTTACAAGAGACCCAGTACTTC. It codes for CASSLPGLGLQETQYF.

The chain employs TRBV6-5 and TRBJ1-2; weak D call: TRBD1 (5 bases). Trimming pared 6 bases from V and 5 bases from J, leaving 13 bases between. Germline V gene sequence: CDR1 MNHEY, CDR2 SVGAGI. This CDR3 comprises 13 residues. CDR3 in DNA: TGTGCCAGCAGACCCGGGACGATTTATGGCTACACCTTC. This encodes CASRPGTIYGYTF.

The CDR3 protein is CASSQDRSIYNEQFF. CDR3 coding DNA: TGTGCCAGCAGCCAAGATCGGAGCATCTACAATGAGCAGTTCTTC. The chain employs TRBV14 and TRBJ2-1; D ambiguous. Trimming removed 0 bases at V and 3 bases at J, with 9 bases between. The germline V gene encodes CDR1 SGHDN and CDR2 FVKESK. The CDR3 spans 15 residues.

This clonotype has just a few counts. The chain combines TRBV7-3 with TRBJ2-5, with D perhaps matching TRBD1 (6 bases). The J call may be incorrect, as the DNA end agrees better with TRBJ2-1. The CDR3 is 14 residues long. Germline V gene data show CDR1 as SGHTA and CDR2 as FQGTGA. CDR3 sequence reads: CASSPGQLYNEQFF. The DNA for the CDR3 is TGTGCCAGCAGCCCGGGACAACTCTACAATGAGCAGTTCTTC.

The table lists this clonotype with a few counts. The chain employs TRBV7-8 and TRBJ1-2, with 7 bases fitting TRBD1. V was pared by 5 bases and J by 5 bases, with 11 bases of the junction left unmatched. This CDR3 region has 15 residues. The V gene's germline CDR1 is SGHVS and CDR2 FQNEAQ. This chain's CDR3 is CASSRETGNGYGYTF. The CDR3 DNA sequence: TGTGCCAGCAGCCGTGAGACAGGGAACGGGTATGGCTACACCTTC. The variable domain in full, completed from reference TRBV7-8 and TRBJ1-2, reads GAGVSQSPRYKVAKRGQDVALRCDPISGHVSLFWYQQALGQGPEFLTYFQNEAQLDKSGLPSDRFFAERPEGSVSTLKIQRTQQEDSAVYLCASSRETGNGYGYTFGSGTRLTVV.

Written as DNA, the CDR3 is TGCGCCAGCAGCTTTGAGGGGGCCGGGGAGACCCAGTACTTC. It yields the protein CASSFEGAGETQYF. The V gene is TRBV5-1, the J gene TRBJ2-5, with TRBD1 identical over 7 bases. J was trimmed by 5 bases and V by 2 bases; bases with no gene match: 6. Germline V gene lookup returns CDR1 SGHRS and CDR2 YFSETQ. CDR3 length: 14 residues.

The chain is built from TRBV20-1 and TRBJ2-1; D is unclear. V was trimmed by 0 bases and J by 4 bases, leaving 13 bases between them. CDR1 is DFQATT and CDR2 is SNEGSKA in the germline V gene (reference sequence). The CDR3 contains 15 residues. In nucleotides, the CDR3 is TGCAGTGCTAGAGATAGGCCCACCTTATACAATGAGCAGTTCTTC. It is translated as CSARDRPTLYNEQFF.